A selection of T cell receptor beta chains follows, all from one sample in a study of CD8 T cells in Susac syndrome. From the immunoSEQ multiplex PCR reads, TCRdb called clonotypes with MiXCR, one entry per CDR3 protein. The table has some 200,000 distinct CDR3 sequences, about 95% seen once. Specimen: CD4+ T cells from PBMCs. The receptors were sampled from a human donor with multiple sclerosis. Each CDR3 is given with its conserved first and last residue. D genes are given only for firm matches. The size entry is marked missing in some rows and otherwise reads once, few, many or a size class.

V gene,D gene,J gene,clone size,CDR3 DNA,CDR3 protein
TRBV30,.,TRBJ1-3,.,TGTGCCTTCAATCCCGGGACACTTGGAAACACCATATATTTT,CAFNPGTLGNTIYF
TRBV27,.,TRBJ2-7,.,TGTGCCTGCGACTCCTACGAGCAGTACTTC,CACDSYEQYF
TRBV18,.,TRBJ1-2,once,TGTGCCAGCTCACCCGAGAGCCCCCGCACATTCTATGGCTACACCTTC,CASSPESPRTFYGYTF
TRBV18,TRBD2,TRBJ2-3,few,TGTGCCAGCTCACCTCCGGGACTAGCGGCAGATACGCAGTATTTT,CASSPPGLAADTQYF
TRBV29-1,.,TRBJ2-7,.,TGCAGCGTTGGATTTGGGGCAACACAGGAGCAGCAGTACTTC,CSVGFGATQEQQYF
TRBV11-2,.,TRBJ2-5,.,TGTGCCAGCAGCTTAGGAGGGCGAGGAGGGGAGACCCAGTACTTC,CASSLGGRGGETQYF
TRBV18,.,TRBJ2-5,.,TGTGCCAGCTCACCACTCCACAGCGAGGAGACCCAGTACTTC,CASSPLHSEETQYF
TRBV27,TRBD1,TRBJ2-7,.,TGTGCCAGCAGTTACCGGGACAGGGGGCGAGAGCAGTACTTC,CASSYRDRGREQYF
TRBV6-6,.,TRBJ1-5,.,TGTGCCAGCGGGGGCCGAGGTTCCCAGCATTTT,CASGGRGSQHF
TRBV5-1,.,TRBJ1-1,many,TGTGCCAGCAGCTTAGGGGGGAACACTGAAGCTTTCTTT,CASSLGGNTEAFF
TRBV20-1,.,TRBJ2-2,.,TGCAGTGCTAGAGATCTCGAACGGAACACCGGGGAGCTGTTTTTT,CSARDLERNTGELFF